A single sample gave rise to the 2 T cell receptor beta chains below, sequenced in a study of blood T cell repertoires in COVID-19. Assay: immunoSEQ multiplex PCR; the TCRdb copy retains only in-frame clones and omits some. This table holds under 110,000 clones, 70% to 75% found once. Sequenced: peripheral blood. These receptors were collected from a human donor with acute or convalescent COVID-19. The donor label of this sample is uncertain.

In its sample, this clone was seen a few times. The gene calls are TRBV4-2 and TRBJ2-2; TRBD2 matches at 7 bases. There are 13 residues in the CDR3. Germline V CDR1 and CDR2: LGHNA, YNFKEQ. Trimming removed 2 bases from V and 13 bases from J; junction bases left unmatched: 7. This CDR3 is CASSQLREGGLFF. The CDR3 DNA reads TGTGCCAGCAGCCAACTCAGGGAGGGCGGGCTGTTTTTT.

The chain joins TRBV6-2 or TRBV6-3 to TRBJ2-2, with D hard to call. The CDR3 length is 15 residues. Germline V CDR1 and CDR2: MNHEY, SVGEGT. Trimming removed 0 bases from V and 5 bases from J, with 10 bases in between. The CDR3: CASSYSSRRTGELFF. The CDR3 DNA sequence: TGTGCCAGCAGTTACTCCTCTAGGCGGACCGGGGAGCTGTTTTTT.